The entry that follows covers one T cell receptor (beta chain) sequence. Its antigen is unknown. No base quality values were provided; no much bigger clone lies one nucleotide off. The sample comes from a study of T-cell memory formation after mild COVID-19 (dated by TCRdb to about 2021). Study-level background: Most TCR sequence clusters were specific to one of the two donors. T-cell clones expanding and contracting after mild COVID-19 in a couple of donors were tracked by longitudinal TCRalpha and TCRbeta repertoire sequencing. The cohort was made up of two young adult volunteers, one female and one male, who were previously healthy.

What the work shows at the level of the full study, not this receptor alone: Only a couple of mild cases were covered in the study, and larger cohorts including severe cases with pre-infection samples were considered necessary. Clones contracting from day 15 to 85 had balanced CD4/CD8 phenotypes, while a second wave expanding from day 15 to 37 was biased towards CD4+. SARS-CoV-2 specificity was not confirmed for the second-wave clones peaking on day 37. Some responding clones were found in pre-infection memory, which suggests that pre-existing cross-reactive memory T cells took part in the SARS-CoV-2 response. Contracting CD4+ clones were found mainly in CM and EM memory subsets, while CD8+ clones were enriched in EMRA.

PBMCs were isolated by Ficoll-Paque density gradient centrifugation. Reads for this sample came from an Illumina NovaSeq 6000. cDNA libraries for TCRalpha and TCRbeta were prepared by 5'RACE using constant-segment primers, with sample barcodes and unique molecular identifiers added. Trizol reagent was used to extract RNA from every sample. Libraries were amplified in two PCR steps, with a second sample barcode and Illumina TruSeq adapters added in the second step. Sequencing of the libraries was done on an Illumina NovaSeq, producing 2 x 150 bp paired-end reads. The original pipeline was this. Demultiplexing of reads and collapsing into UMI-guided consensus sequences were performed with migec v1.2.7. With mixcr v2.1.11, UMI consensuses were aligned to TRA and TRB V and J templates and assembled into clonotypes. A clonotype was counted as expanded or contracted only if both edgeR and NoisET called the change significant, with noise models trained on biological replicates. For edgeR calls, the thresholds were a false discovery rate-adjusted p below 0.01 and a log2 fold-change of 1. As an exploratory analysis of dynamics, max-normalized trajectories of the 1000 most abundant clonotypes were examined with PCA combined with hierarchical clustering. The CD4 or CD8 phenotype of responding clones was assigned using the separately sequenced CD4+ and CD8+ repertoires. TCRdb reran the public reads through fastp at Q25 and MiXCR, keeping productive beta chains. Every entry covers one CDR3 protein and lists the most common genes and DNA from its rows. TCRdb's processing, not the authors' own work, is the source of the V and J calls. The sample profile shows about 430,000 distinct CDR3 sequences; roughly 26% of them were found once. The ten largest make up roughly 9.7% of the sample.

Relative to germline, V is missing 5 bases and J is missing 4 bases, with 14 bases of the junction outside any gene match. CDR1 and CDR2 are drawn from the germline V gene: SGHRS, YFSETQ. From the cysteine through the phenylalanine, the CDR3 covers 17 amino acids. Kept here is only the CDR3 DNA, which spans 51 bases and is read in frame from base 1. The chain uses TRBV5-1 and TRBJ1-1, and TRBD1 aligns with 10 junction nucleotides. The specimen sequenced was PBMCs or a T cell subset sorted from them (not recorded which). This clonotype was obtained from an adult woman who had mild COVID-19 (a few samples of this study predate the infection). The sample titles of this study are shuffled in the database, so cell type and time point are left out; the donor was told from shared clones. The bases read TGCGCCAGCAGGTCGGCCCCGACAGGGGGCGCGGGCACTGAAGCTTTCTTT. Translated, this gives CASRSAPTGGAGTEAFF. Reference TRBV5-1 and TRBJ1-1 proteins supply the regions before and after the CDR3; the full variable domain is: KAGVTQTPRYLIKTRGQQVTLSCSPISGHRSVSWYQQTPGQGLQFLFEYFSETQRNKGNFPGRFSGRQFSNSRSEMNVSTLELGDSALYLCASRSAPTGGAGTEAFFGQGTRLTVV.